This TCR beta chain derives from a study of T cell changes during pregnancy in multiple sclerosis. The table came from immunoSEQ multiplex PCR; TCRdb's copy has only in-frame clones and leaves some out. The table has 20,000 to 25,000 clones, just over 85% seen once. J was trimmed by 7 bases and V by 2 bases; bases with no gene match: 3. CDR3 size: 15 residues. The germline V gene encodes CDR1 SNHLY and CDR2 FYNNEI. This sequence joins TRBV2 and TRBJ2-1, with 12 bases aligning to TRBD2. The specimen comprised CD8+ T cells from peripheral blood mononuclear cells, sampled in the first trimester of pregnancy. The origin of this receptor is a female donor in good health, enrolled as a control in a pregnancy study. CDR3 DNA: TGTGCCAGCAGTGAACTAGCGGGGGGGCCGAATGAGCAGTTCTTC. Its protein is CASSELAGGPNEQFF.